The 19 T cell receptor beta chains listed next were all sequenced from one sample in a study of cytomegalovirus exposure and HLA in healthy donors (TCRdb year 2017). The library was obtained by the immunoSEQ multiplex PCR assay. For the multiplex PCR, a mixture combining 60 forward primers for TCR Vbeta segments and 13 reverse primers for TCR Jbeta segments was used. The table was pulled from immuneACCESS by TCRdb, which kept in-frame rearrangements only. Such tables lose some clones; where checked, under half of the loss comes from unresolved V genes, and the rest has no known cause. The sample's table lists a count of roughly 120,000 clones. Together, the top ten hold around 2.9% of the sample. Material for sequencing was PBMCs. The receptors derive from a young man in good health and CMV-seronegative.

The gene calls are TRBV9 and TRBJ1-3; 10 bases match TRBD1. The CDR3 is 15 residues long. In germline, CDR1 is SGDLS, CDR2 YYNGEE. V lost 3 bases, J lost 4 bases, and 4 bases stayed unmatched. The CDR3 DNA reads as TGTGCCAGCAGCGCCGGGACAGGGGACGGAAACACCATATATTTT. Protein: CASSAGTGDGNTIYF.

The chain is built from TRBV15 and TRBJ2-3; possible D gene TRBD1, 6 bases. The length of the CDR3 is 15 residues. Germline values: CDR1 LNHNV, CDR2 YYDKDF (reference sequence). Trimming shortened V by 5 bases and J by 3 bases, and 15 bases separated the two germline ends. CDR3 nucleotide sequence: TGTGCCACCAGCGGGGGCCCCTTGGGGACAGATACGCAGTATTTT. This encodes CATSGGPLGTDTQYF.

The V call is TRBV7-3, the J call TRBJ2-1, with 14 bases fitting TRBD2. With 5 bases clipped from V and 9 bases from J, the junction kept 6 bases outside the gene matches. CDR1 SGHTA and CDR2 FQGTGA come from the germline V gene. The CDR3 extends over 15 amino acids. The CDR3 DNA follows: TGTGCCAGCAGCGCGGGACTAGCGGGAGCACCTGAGCAGTTCTTC. Encoded protein: CASSAGLAGAPEQFF. The full variable domain, completed using reference TRBV7-3 and TRBJ2-1, is GAGVSQTPSNKVTEKGKYVELRCDPISGHTALYWYRQSLGQGPEFLIYFQGTGAADDSGLPNDRFFAVRPEGSVSTLKIQRTERGDSAVYLCASSAGLAGAPEQFFGPGTRLTVL.

The V call is TRBV30, the J call TRBJ1-5, with a possible D match to TRBD1 (5 bases). The V and J ends lost 5 bases and 3 bases respectively, with 8 bases between them. This CDR3 contains 12 residues. CDR1 is GTSNPN, CDR2 SVGIG, per germline (reference sequence). DNA for the CDR3: TGTGCCTGGTCCAGGGACAATCAGCCCCAGCATTTT. It yields the protein CAWSRDNQPQHF. The whole variable domain, remainder taken from reference TRBV30 and TRBJ1-5, is SQTIHQWPATLVQPVGSPLSLECTVEGTSNPNLYWYRQAAGRGLQLLFYSVGIGQISSEVPQNLSASRPQDRQFILSSKKLLLSDSGFYLCAWSRDNQPQHFGDGTRLSIL.

J is TRBJ1-2 and V is TRBV2; 9 nucleotides align to TRBD1. Germline assignment: CDR1 SNHLY and CDR2 FYNNEI. The CDR3 consists of 13 residues. The trim removed 11 bases at V and 7 bases at J, leaving 11 bases unmatched. The CDR3 bases are TGTGCCTTCCATGGAGGGACAGGGACTGGCTACACCTTC. Its translation: CAFHGGTGTGYTF. Full variable domain (missing parts from reference TRBV2 and TRBJ1-2): EPEVTQTPSHQVTQMGQEVILRCVPISNHLYFYWYRQILGQKVEFLVSFYNNEISEKSEIFDDQFSVERPDGSNFTLKIRSTKLEDSAMYFCAFHGGTGTGYTFGSGTRLTVV.

The rearrangement joins TRBV19 to TRBJ1-2; tentative D call: TRBD1 (5 bases). CDR1 is LNHDA and CDR2 is SQIVND in the germline V gene (reference sequence). V was shortened by 7 bases and J by 3 bases, with 18 bases between the two germline ends. This CDR3 is built from 15 residues. The CDR3 bases are TGTGCCAGTACCCGAAGAGGTCAGGGTGACTATGGCTACACCTTC. It encodes CASTRRGQGDYGYTF. The whole variable domain, remainder taken from reference TRBV19 and TRBJ1-2, is DGGITQSPKYLFRKEGQNVTLSCEQNLNHDAMYWYRQDPGQGLRLIYYSQIVNDFQKGDIAEGYSVSREKKESFPLTVTSAQKNPTAFYLCASTRRGQGDYGYTFGSGTRLTVV.

The chain uses TRBV9 and TRBJ2-2; 9 bases match TRBD2. Trimming took 4 bases from V and 6 from J; bases not matched to a gene: 16. The CDR3 is 18 residues long. In germline, CDR1 is SGDLS, CDR2 YYNGEE. CDR3 region: CASSPLAGALIGPGELFF. The CDR3 DNA sequence: TGTGCCAGCAGCCCATTAGCGGGAGCGTTAATCGGCCCCGGGGAGCTGTTTTTT.

V and J are TRBV7-9 and TRBJ2-7, with a tentative D call TRBD2 (6 bases). Trimming pared 1 base from V and 5 bases from J, leaving 18 bases between. CDR3 length: 16 amino acids. Germline V gives CDR1 SEHNR, CDR2 FQNEAQ (reference sequence). This CDR3 reads CASSLVSSRRGDEQYF. CDR3 bases: TGTGCCAGCAGCTTAGTTAGCTCCAGGCGCGGGGACGAGCAGTACTTC.

V and J are TRBV28 and TRBJ2-7, with TRBD2 identical over 11 bases. The germline gives CDR1 MDHEN, CDR2 SYDVKM. This CDR3 is 17 amino acids long. V lost 5 bases to trimming and J lost 3 bases; unmatched junction nucleotides: 12. This CDR3 reads CASSPIVTSGRVYEQYF. DNA for the CDR3: TGTGCCAGCAGTCCGATAGTCACTAGCGGGAGAGTCTACGAGCAGTACTTC.

Here the CDR3 reads CASSKSGTGWNEQFF. DNA for the CDR3: TGTGCCAGCAGTAAATCCGGGACAGGGTGGAATGAGCAGTTCTTC. This chain connects TRBV6-5 to TRBJ2-1; 9 bases align to TRBD1. Trimming took 5 bases from V and 7 from J; bases not matched to a gene: 9. This CDR3 contains 15 residues. The germline V gene has CDR1 MNHEY and CDR2 SVGAGI.

This rearrangement joins TRBV4-2 to TRBJ2-5; maybe TRBD2 (6 bases). The closer fit of TRBJ2-7 to the DNA end suggests the J call may be wrong. The germline V gene encodes CDR1 LGHNA and CDR2 YNFKEQ. The CDR3 is made up of 16 amino acids. In DNA, the CDR3 is TGTGCCAGCAGCCAAGGTCCGGGAGAGCCCACCTACGAGCAGTACTTC. Its translation: CASSQGPGEPTYEQYF.

The chain carries TRBV6-5 and TRBJ1-3; D is ambiguous. Germline values: CDR1 MNHEY, CDR2 SVGAGI. The CDR3 runs to 15 residues. With 0 bases removed from V and 2 bases from J, the gap between germline ends came to 8 bases. The CDR3 coding sequence is TGTGCCAGCAGTTACTCTGGGCCACCTGGAAACACCATATATTTT. It translates to CASSYSGPPGNTIYF.

The chain uses TRBV11-3 and TRBJ2-7, with D possibly being TRBD2 (5 bases). Germline values: CDR1 SGHNT, CDR2 YENEEA. V lost 4 bases to trimming and J lost 0 bases, with 7 bases between them. The CDR3 runs to 13 residues. CDR3 region: CASSSGLSYEQYF. DNA for the CDR3: TGTGCCAGCAGCTCAGGACTCTCCTACGAGCAGTACTTC. The whole variable domain, filled in from reference TRBV11-3 and TRBJ2-7, reads EAGVVQSPRYKIIEKKQPVAFWCNPISGHNTLYWYLQNLGQGPELLIRYENEEAVDDSQLPKDRFSAERLKGVDSTLKIQPAELGDSAVYLCASSSGLSYEQYFGPGTRLTVT.

V gene TRBV18 combines with J gene TRBJ2-7; D unresolved. The CDR3 extends over 14 amino acids. Trimming shortened V by 2 bases and J by 3 bases, and 11 bases separated the two germline ends. Germline assignment: CDR1 KGHSH and CDR2 LQKENI. The DNA of the CDR3 is TGTGCCAGCTCACCAAGCCTTACTCTCTACGAGCAGTACTTC. Translation: CASSPSLTLYEQYF.

The rearrangement uses TRBV5-1 and TRBJ1-1; possible D gene TRBD1, 6 bases. This CDR3 spans 13 amino acids. Germline V gene data show CDR1 as SGHRS and CDR2 as YFSETQ. Trimming removed 4 bases at V and 2 bases at J, with 9 bases between. The CDR3 loop reads CASSPDSNTEAFF. The CDR3 bases are TGCGCCAGCAGCCCGGACAGTAACACTGAAGCTTTCTTT. The complete variable domain, with remaining parts taken from reference TRBV5-1 and TRBJ1-1, reads KAGVTQTPRYLIKTRGQQVTLSCSPISGHRSVSWYQQTPGQGLQFLFEYFSETQRNKGNFPGRFSGRQFSNSRSEMNVSTLELGDSALYLCASSPDSNTEAFFGQGTRLTVV.

CDR3 protein: CASSRGGQSDTQYF. The CDR3 DNA is TGTGCCAGCAGTAGGGGAGGGCAGTCAGATACGCAGTATTTT. The gene calls are TRBV7-6 and TRBJ2-3; 7 nucleotides match TRBD2. V was pared by 6 bases and J by 4 bases, with 7 bases of the junction left unmatched. This CDR3 spans 14 amino acids. Germline CDR1 and CDR2: SGHVS and FNYEAQ.

This chain links TRBV15 with TRBJ2-5; possible D gene TRBD2, 6 bases. With 1 base removed from V and 5 bases from J, the gap between germline ends came to 14 bases. The CDR3 contains 15 residues. Germline assignment: CDR1 LNHNV and CDR2 YYDKDF (reference sequence). Here the CDR3 reads CATSRGAAGGETQYF. The CDR3 DNA sequence: TGTGCCACCAGCAGAGGAGCGGCTGGGGGGGAGACCCAGTACTTC.

V gene TRBV30 combines with J gene TRBJ1-3; D perhaps matches TRBD1 (6 bases). Trimming removed 4 bases from V and 0 bases from J, with 13 bases in between. The CDR3 runs to 15 residues. Per the germline V gene, CDR1 is GTSNPN and CDR2 is SVGIG (reference sequence). DNA of the CDR3: TGTGCCTGGACCCAACAGGGAAACTCTGGAAACACCATATATTTT. Its translation is CAWTQQGNSGNTIYF.

As concerns this clone: This same CDR3 is encoded by further DNA sequences in the sample. The chain combines TRBV5-6 with TRBJ2-7; the D is unclear. V was clipped by 3 bases and J by 4 bases, with 5 bases between them. Germline CDR1 is SGHDT and CDR2 is YYEEEE. This CDR3 has 11 amino acids. CDR3 in amino acids: CASSSSYEQYF. DNA of the CDR3: TGTGCCAGCAGCTCGTCGTACGAGCAGTACTTC.